Listed below are T cell receptor beta chains from one sample, sequenced in a study of CD8+CD57+ T cells in acquired aplastic anemia. TCRdb processed the reads anew with MiXCR; each CDR3 protein has one entry. The table includes approximately 150,000 distinct CDR3 sequences, around 48% detected once. The source material was sorted CD4+, CD8+, or CD8+CD57+ T cells (not recorded which) from PBMCs. Receptor source: a human donor with aplastic anemia. The CDR3 runs from the conserved cysteine through the conserved F or W. A D gene is named only where the DNA matches it firmly. Not every row has a clone size; where given, it reads once, few, many or a size class.

clone size	D gene	V gene	J gene	CDR3 protein	CDR3 DNA
few	-	TRBV14	TRBJ2-3	CASSQDPEGADTQYF	TGTGCCAGCAGCCAAGATCCAGAGGGCGCAGATACGCAGTATTTT
-	-	TRBV6-2/TRBV6-3	TRBJ1-3	CASSQQFSGNTIYF	TGTGCCAGCAGTCAGCAGTTCTCTGGAAACACCATATATTTT
-	-	TRBV29-1	TRBJ2-3	CSVEANSNTQYF	TGCAGCGTTGAAGCCAACTCAAATACGCAGTATTTT
-	-	TRBV20-1	TRBJ2-7	CSARGQGSYEQYF	TGCAGTGCTAGGGGGCAGGGGTCCTACGAGCAGTACTTC
few	-	TRBV6-5	TRBJ1-2	CASSYSTELYGYTF	TGTGCCAGCAGTTACTCGACAGAGCTCTATGGCTACACCTTC
many	-	TRBV2	TRBJ1-1	CASSDDGIPFF	TGTGCCAGCAGTGACGACGGGATCCCTTTCTTT
-	-	TRBV5-1	TRBJ1-3	CASSLSESGTTIYF	TGCGCCAGCAGCTTGTCCGAGTCTGGAACCACCATATATTTT
few	-	TRBV2	TRBJ1-6	CASKRDKASPLHF	TGTGCCAGCAAACGGGACAAAGCTTCACCCCTCCACTTT
-	TRBD1	TRBV29-1	TRBJ1-1	CSVRDRAGDLAFF	TGCAGCGTTAGGGACAGGGCGGGAGATTTGGCTTTCTTT
-	-	TRBV18	TRBJ1-5	CASSSRSSAMGGVKPQHF	TGTGCCAGCTCTTCCAGGTCTAGCGCGATGGGGGGCGTGAAGCCCCAGCATTTT
few	TRBD2	TRBV15	TRBJ2-1	CATSRDSGGYNEQFF	TGTGCCACCAGCAGAGATAGCGGGGGGTACAATGAGCAGTTCTTC
few	-	TRBV11-2	TRBJ2-1	CASSFYGGEVYNEQFF	TGTGCCAGCAGCTTCTACGGGGGCGAAGTCTACAATGAGCAGTTCTTC
-	-	TRBV15	TRBJ2-2	CATSLVAGARTGELFF	TGTGCCACCAGCTTGGTGGCGGGGGCACGGACCGGGGAGCTGTTTTTT
-	-	TRBV5-4	TRBJ2-1	CASSPQIATDNEQFF	TGTGCCAGCAGCCCCCAAATAGCTACCGACAATGAGCAGTTCTTC
few	TRBD1	TRBV19	TRBJ2-7	CASSDQGAYEQYF	TGTGCCAGTAGTGACCAGGGGGCGTACGAGCAGTACTTC
-	-	TRBV9	TRBJ2-5	CASSVEEGMGETQYF	TGTGCCAGCAGCGTAGAGGAGGGAATGGGGGAGACCCAGTACTTC
many	TRBD1	TRBV20-1	TRBJ1-2	CSARVTSGQGSQNYGYTF	TGCAGTGCTAGGGTAACGTCGGGACAGGGATCCCAAAACTATGGCTACACCTTC
-	-	TRBV10-1	TRBJ1-3	CASSDTGTGNTIYF	TGCGCCAGCAGTGATACGGGAACTGGAAACACCATATATTTT
-	-	TRBV15	TRBJ1-2	CATSRDLTVHDNYGYTF	TGTGCCACCAGCAGAGACCTAACCGTACACGATAACTATGGCTACACCTTC
few	-	TRBV10-1	TRBJ1-5	CASRIPSTGYSNQPQHF	TGCGCCAGCAGAATTCCTTCGACGGGATATAGCAATCAGCCCCAGCATTTT
-	TRBD1	TRBV20-1	TRBJ2-5	CSADRGGLETQYF	TGCAGTGCTGACAGGGGGGGTCTGGAGACCCAGTACTTC
-	-	TRBV25-1	TRBJ2-3	CASSEYAADTQYF	TGTGCCAGCAGTGAATATGCCGCAGATACGCAGTATTTT
many	-	TRBV2	TRBJ1-1	CASSEEVMNTEAFF	TGTGCCAGCAGTGAAGAGGTCATGAACACTGAAGCTTTCTTT
-	-	TRBV2	TRBJ1-6	CASNWNSYNSPLHF	TGTGCCAGCAATTGGAACTCCTATAATTCACCCCTCCACTTT
few	TRBD2	TRBV20-1	TRBJ2-7	CSASLAGESYEQYF	TGCAGTGCCTCACTAGCGGGAGAGTCCTACGAGCAGTACTTC
many	-	TRBV12-3/TRBV12-4	TRBJ2-5	CASNDRDLQETQYF	TGTGCCAGCAATGACCGGGACTTACAAGAGACCCAGTACTTC
-	-	TRBV20-1	TRBJ2-7	CSARGPSGNYEQYF	TGCAGTGCTAGAGGGCCTTCTGGGAACTACGAGCAGTACTTC
-	TRBD1	TRBV2	TRBJ1-6	CASRPGQGRAPLHF	TGTGCCAGCAGGCCCGGACAGGGACGCGCACCCCTCCACTTT
-	-	TRBV29-1	TRBJ2-5	CSAGTARQETHYF	TGCAGCGCGGGGACGGCGAGACAAGAGACCCATTACTTC
-	-	TRBV15	TRBJ2-5	CAASRVDRQETQYF	TGTGCCGCCAGCAGAGTAGATCGCCAAGAGACCCAGTACTTC
many	-	TRBV13	TRBJ1-1	CASSPYPGTEAFF	TGTGCCAGCAGCCCCTACCCAGGCACTGAAGCTTTCTTT
few	-	TRBV7-9	TRBJ2-6	CASSFSASGANVLTF	TGTGCCAGCAGCTTTTCTGCGTCTGGGGCCAACGTCCTGACTTTC
many	TRBD2	TRBV12-3/TRBV12-4	TRBJ2-1	CASTMGGFNEQFF	TGTGCCAGCACAATGGGGGGGTTCAATGAGCAGTTCTTC
-	-	TRBV10-1	TRBJ2-1	CAGSEREAGEQFF	TGCGCCGGCAGTGAAAGGGAGGCGGGTGAGCAGTTCTTC
many	-	TRBV5-1	TRBJ1-2	CASSLVVGSYTF	TGCGCCAGCAGCTTGGTGGTGGGTAGCTACACCTTC
-	-	TRBV20-1	TRBJ2-3	CSAQGPSADTQYF	TGCAGTGCTCAGGGGCCCAGCGCCGATACGCAGTATTTT
-	-	TRBV29-1	TRBJ2-7	CSVEDLGQAPYEQYF	TGCAGCGTTGAAGATCTAGGCCAAGCCCCCTACGAGCAGTACTTC
-	-	TRBV20-1	TRBJ2-5	CSARTGSQETQYF	TGCAGTGCTAGGACTGGAAGCCAAGAGACCCAGTACTTC
-	-	TRBV18	TRBJ1-4	CASSPTRATNEKLFF	TGTGCCAGCTCACCAACCAGGGCAACTAATGAAAAACTGTTTTTT
-	-	TRBV20-1	TRBJ2-7	CSARKYGSSYEQYF	TGCAGTGCTAGAAAGTACGGCAGCTCCTACGAGCAGTACTTC
-	TRBD1	TRBV5-8	TRBJ2-7	CASSYQDRGYEQYF	TGTGCCAGCAGCTATCAGGACAGGGGCTACGAGCAGTACTTC
many	-	TRBV6-5	TRBJ2-2	CASSYPADGAGELFF	TGTGCCAGCAGTTACCCTGCAGACGGAGCCGGGGAGCTGTTTTTT
many	-	TRBV20-1	TRBJ1-5	CSARDSAPQGINSNQPQHF	TGCAGTGCTAGAGATTCGGCCCCACAGGGCATTAATAGCAATCAGCCCCAGCATTTT
-	-	TRBV29-1	TRBJ1-2	CSDTGTANTF	TGCAGCGATACCGGGACGGCGAACACCTTC
once	-	TRBV5-1	TRBJ2-3	CASSLETGLGTQYF	TGCGCCAGCAGCTTGGAAACAGGGCTGGGTACGCAGTATTTT
many	TRBD2	TRBV11-2	TRBJ2-7	CASRYAGGETYEQYF	TGTGCCAGCAGATACGCGGGGGGGGAGACCTACGAGCAGTACTTC
-	-	TRBV5-6	TRBJ2-7	CASSLYGGQYEQYF	TGTGCCAGCAGCTTGTATGGGGGCCAGTACGAGCAGTACTTC
once	-	TRBV11-1	TRBJ2-2	CASSRKGNTGELFF	TGTGCCAGCAGCCGGAAGGGGAACACCGGGGAGCTGTTTTTT
-	-	TRBV19	TRBJ1-5	CASSRQYNQPQHF	TGTGCCAGTAGTAGACAGTATAATCAGCCCCAGCATTTT
many	TRBD1	TRBV5-1	TRBJ1-6	CASSSTGGNSPLHF	TGCGCCAGCAGCTCAACAGGGGGTAATTCACCCCTCCACTTT
many	-	TRBV14	TRBJ1-2	CASSQAGLGEWAGYTF	TGTGCCAGCAGCCAAGCGGGGTTGGGGGAATGGGCTGGCTACACCTTC
-	TRBD2	TRBV5-1	TRBJ2-3	CASSFRGGEGDTQCF	TGCGCCAGCAGCTTCCGGGGGGGCGAGGGAGATACGCAGTGTTTT
-	-	TRBV7-6	TRBJ1-2	CASSLEGTPSGYGYTF	TGTGCCAGCAGCTTAGAGGGGACGCCGTCTGGGTATGGCTACACCTTC
-	-	TRBV7-9	TRBJ2-7	CASSPWTYEQYF	TGTGCCAGCAGCCCCTGGACCTACGAGCAGTACTTC